Each of the 27 T cell receptor beta chains below was sequenced from the same sample in a study of T-cell memory formation after mild COVID-19. Using its own MiXCR run on the 5' RACE reads, TCRdb lists one record per CDR3 protein. The sample yields hundreds of thousands of distinct CDR3 sequences, about 20% seen once. The sample comprised PBMCs or a T cell subset sorted from them (not recorded which). These receptors all stem from an adult woman who had mild COVID-19 (a few samples of this study predate the infection). Cell type and time point are not known.

This clonotype was observed a few times. The V and J genes are TRBV18 and TRBJ2-1; TRBD1 is a possible D gene (6 bases). This CDR3 has 15 residues. Looked up from germline, CDR1 is KGHSH and CDR2 is LQKENI. V was trimmed by 3 bases and J by 2 bases, leaving 11 bases between them. CDR3 residues: CASSPDRPPYNEQFF. CDR3 coding DNA: TGTGCCAGCTCACCGGACAGACCGCCCTACAATGAGCAGTTCTTC.

The V gene is TRBV2, the J gene TRBJ1-1; D uncertain. The germline gives CDR1 SNHLY, CDR2 FYNNEI. V lost 0 bases, J lost 0 bases, and 2 bases lay in between. The CDR3 consists of 13 residues. CDR3 bases: TGTGCCAGCAGTGAAGCAATGAACACTGAAGCTTTCTTT. Encoded protein: CASSEAMNTEAFF.

This clonotype showed up many times. The chain uses TRBV7-9 and TRBJ1-1, with 8 nucleotides matching TRBD1. The CDR3 consists of 15 residues. Trimming took 3 bases from V and 2 from J; bases not matched to a gene: 5. Germline V gene sequence: CDR1 SEHNR, CDR2 FQNEAQ (reference sequence). The CDR3 sequence: CASSLRTGTNTEAFF. The CDR3 DNA follows: TGTGCCAGCAGCTTGCGGACAGGGACTAACACTGAAGCTTTCTTT.

CDR3 sequence: CASTPSSGSNSEQFF. As DNA, the CDR3 is TGTGCCAGCACGCCGTCTAGCGGGAGTAATTCTGAGCAGTTCTTC. The V gene is TRBV2, the J gene TRBJ2-1; 10 nucleotides agree with TRBD2. CDR1 and CDR2 from the germline V gene are SNHLY and FYNNEI. The J segment lost 9 bases and the V segment lost 7 bases, leaving 12 bases of the junction unmatched. The CDR3 is made up of 15 amino acids.

The chain links TRBV5-6 to TRBJ2-6; 7 bases line up with TRBD1. This CDR3 region has 14 residues. Germline trimming cut 2 bases from V and 12 bases from J; bases unmatched to any gene: 8. Germline lookup yields CDR1 SGHDT and CDR2 YYEEEE. The CDR3 region is CASSFFDRESVLTF. The CDR3 nucleotides read TGTGCCAGCAGCTTTTTTGACAGGGAGAGCGTCCTGACTTTC.

This clonotype was counted a few times. The rearrangement joins TRBV15 to TRBJ1-1; TRBD1 matches at 8 bases. Germline lookup yields CDR1 LNHNV and CDR2 YYDKDF (reference sequence). There are 15 residues in the CDR3. V was pared by 1 base and J by 3 bases, with 4 bases of the junction left unmatched. The CDR3 sequence: CATSRVLTGDTEAFF. CDR3 DNA sequence: TGTGCCACCAGCAGAGTTTTGACAGGGGACACTGAAGCTTTCTTT.

This clonotype appeared a few times. The V and J genes are TRBV7-9 and TRBJ1-1, with no clear D. CDR3 length: 15 residues. Between the trimmed V and J ends, which lost 1 base and 1 base, there was a span of 10 bases. From germline, CDR1 is SEHNR and CDR2 FQNEAQ (reference sequence). In DNA, the CDR3 is TGTGCCAGCAGCTTAGGAGAGGGCGCGAACACTGAAGCTTTCTTT. Its translation: CASSLGEGANTEAFF.

This clonotype has a handful of counts. This rearrangement joins TRBV7-9 to TRBJ2-7, with D perhaps TRBD2 (5 bases). The germline V gene encodes CDR1 SEHNR and CDR2 FQNEAQ (reference sequence). V lost 7 bases to trimming and J lost 0 bases, with 10 bases between them. CDR3 length equals 13 residues. CDR3: CASIRGSSYEQYF. DNA for the CDR3: TGTGCCAGCATTCGGGGAAGCTCCTACGAGCAGTACTTC.

The chain uses TRBV9 and TRBJ2-7; D gene ambiguous. The CDR3 spans 15 residues. The germline CDR1 and CDR2 sequences are SGDLS and YYNGEE. Trimming took off 4 bases at V and 5 bases at J, with 19 bases between the two ends. The CDR3 nucleotides read TGTGCCAGCAGCCCAATGGCGGATTGGGTGGACGAGCAGTACTTC. Translation gives CASSPMADWVDEQYF.

The CDR3 DNA follows: TGTGCCAGTAGCTCTAGCGGGGTATACAATGAGCAGTTCTTC. This sequence encodes CASSSSGVYNEQFF. The chain combines TRBV19 with TRBJ2-1; 9 bases fit TRBD2. Germline assignment: CDR1 LNHDA and CDR2 SQIVND (reference sequence). The trim removed 6 bases at V and 4 bases at J, leaving 4 bases unmatched. This CDR3 is 14 amino acids long.

This clonotype was seen only a few times. The chain couples TRBV7-3 to TRBJ1-2, with unresolved D. Germline CDR1 SGHTA, CDR2 FQGTGA. The CDR3 consists of 16 residues. Trimming left V 2 bases short and J 7 bases short, with 20 bases between. The CDR3 DNA is TGTGCCAGCAGCTTATTGCCCGCTAACTCAGACCGTGGCTACACCTTC. It codes for CASSLLPANSDRGYTF.

The chain carries TRBV6-1 and TRBJ2-7, with 8 bases that match TRBD1. Germline V gives CDR1 MNHNS, CDR2 SASEGT. The CDR3 sequence is 13 residues long. With 8 bases clipped from V and 2 bases from J, the junction kept 5 bases outside the gene matches. CDR3 protein: CASRDRPAYEQYF. The CDR3 coding sequence is TGTGCCAGCCGGGACAGGCCCGCCTACGAGCAGTACTTC.

This clonotype was seen only a few times. This sequence joins TRBV4-3 and TRBJ2-1; 11 positions agree with TRBD2. Germline CDR1 and CDR2: LGHNA and YSLEER. The CDR3 totals 17 residues. V lost 0 bases to trimming and J lost 2 bases; unmatched junction nucleotides: 3. This chain's CDR3 is CASSQEIAGGAYNEQFF. DNA of the CDR3: TGCGCCAGCAGCCAAGAAATAGCGGGAGGGGCCTACAATGAGCAGTTCTTC.

The V gene is TRBV7-3, the J gene TRBJ2-3; perhaps TRBD2 as D (5 bases). V shed 0 bases and J shed 6 bases, with 10 bases lying between them. The germline V gene has CDR1 SGHTA and CDR2 FQGTGA. The length of the CDR3 is 14 residues. This chain's CDR3 is CASSLTGSGDTQYF. CDR3 nucleotides: TGTGCCAGCAGCTTAACAGGGAGTGGGGATACGCAGTATTTT.

This rearrangement joins TRBV6-2 or TRBV6-3 to TRBJ1-5, with TRBD1 identical over 7 bases. CDR3 size: 14 residues. J lost 7 bases, V lost 8 bases, and 11 bases had no gene match. CDR1 is MNHEY and CDR2 is SVGEGT in the germline V gene. CDR3 region: CASGATGVGQPQHF. The CDR3 coding sequence is TGTGCCAGCGGGGCCACAGGGGTTGGACAGCCCCAGCATTTT.

The rearrangement joins TRBV12-3 or TRBV12-4 to TRBJ2-3; 8 bases are shared with TRBD2. CDR3 length equals 15 residues. J lost 5 bases, V lost 5 bases, and 9 bases had no gene match. CDR3 in DNA: TGTGCCAGCAGTCAAGCGGGGGCGGGTAAAGATACGCAGTATTTT. This gives the protein CASSQAGAGKDTQYF.

This clonotype has only a few counts. The rearrangement uses TRBV20-1 and TRBJ2-5, with D perhaps TRBD1 (5 bases). The CDR3 runs to 12 residues. Germline CDR1 reads DFQATT; CDR2 reads SNEGSKA (reference sequence). Between the trimmed V and J ends, which lost 3 bases and 5 bases, there was a span of 10 bases. The CDR3 is CSARQGTETQYF. The CDR3 DNA reads as TGCAGTGCTAGGCAGGGAACGGAGACCCAGTACTTC.

This chain links TRBV10-3 with TRBJ2-3; 7 bases are a match to TRBD1. Germline assignment: CDR1 ENHRY and CDR2 SYGVKD. The length of the CDR3 is 15 residues. Trimming removed 0 bases from V and 5 bases from J; junction bases left unmatched: 5. CDR3 residues: CAISESPRQGDTQYF. CDR3 coding DNA: TGTGCCATCAGTGAGTCCCCCCGACAGGGAGATACGCAGTATTTT.

This clonotype appeared a few times. The V gene is TRBV12-3 or TRBV12-4, the J gene TRBJ1-5; perhaps TRBD1 as D (5 bases). The V end was cut by 2 bases, the J end by 0 bases, with 20 bases between. This CDR3 contains 19 residues. The CDR3 is CASSLSGGVSLYSNQPQHF. The CDR3 DNA is TGTGCCAGCAGTTTATCGGGGGGAGTTTCTCTTTATAGCAATCAGCCCCAGCATTTT.

The chain links TRBV5-1 to TRBJ1-2; D is uncertain. This CDR3 has 17 residues. CDR1 is SGHRS, CDR2 YFSETQ, per germline. The V end lost 0 bases, the J end lost 8 bases, and 23 bases lay between the germline ends. The CDR3 loop reads CASSLASSDGYMWGYTF. The CDR3 DNA follows: TGCGCCAGCAGCTTGGCCTCTTCTGACGGCTATATGTGGGGCTACACCTTC.

This clonotype was observed a few times. The gene calls are TRBV12-3 or TRBV12-4 and TRBJ2-2; TRBD2 agrees at 7 bases. Trimming cost V 9 bases and J 0 bases; bases outside gene matches: 13. This CDR3 contains 17 residues. The CDR3 here is CASAGSGDLTNTGELFF. The CDR3 DNA reads as TGTGCCAGTGCCGGAAGCGGGGACCTTACGAACACCGGGGAGCTGTTTTTT.

This clonotype was observed a few times. The chain is built from TRBV7-3 and TRBJ2-5; either TRBD1 or TRBD2 may fit D (5 bases each). This CDR3 region has 15 residues. V dropped 5 bases and J dropped 7 bases, with 20 bases sitting between them. Germline loops: CDR1 SGHTA, CDR2 FQGTGA. The CDR3 is CASSPTSGSGGTQYF. The CDR3 bases are TGTGCCAGCAGCCCCACCTCCGGATCTGGGGGGACCCAGTACTTC. The full variable domain, its missing parts supplied by reference TRBV7-3 and TRBJ2-5, is GAGVSQTPSNKVTEKGKYVELRCDPISGHTALYWYRQSLGQGPEFLIYFQGTGAADDSGLPNDRFFAVRPEGSVSTLKIQRTERGDSAVYLCASSPTSGSGGTQYFGPGTRLLVL.

This clonotype was found a few times. The chain couples TRBV7-9 to TRBJ2-7; D ambiguous. The CDR3 consists of 14 residues. In germline, CDR1 is SEHNR, CDR2 FQNEAQ (reference sequence). Trimming stripped 3 bases from V and 3 bases from J, with 12 bases between. Here the CDR3 reads CASSFVNPDYEQYF. For the CDR3, the DNA is TGTGCCAGCAGCTTTGTTAACCCCGACTACGAGCAGTACTTC.

This clonotype was observed at least ten times. This chain uses TRBV11-2 with TRBJ1-1; D is possibly TRBD1 (6 bases). The V and J ends lost 3 bases and 2 bases respectively, with 10 bases between them. Germline V gene data show CDR1 as SGHAT and CDR2 as FQNNGV. The CDR3 is 14 residues long. CDR3 sequence reads: CASSLYRANTEAFF. Written as DNA, the CDR3 is TGTGCCAGCAGCTTGTACAGGGCCAACACTGAAGCTTTCTTT.

The chain joins TRBV7-9 to TRBJ1-4, with 7 bases that match TRBD1. The CDR3 has 17 residues. Germline V gene data show CDR1 as SEHNR and CDR2 as FQNEAQ (reference sequence). V trimming: 4 bases; J trimming: 0 bases; junction bases outside the gene matches: 8. The CDR3 bases are TGTGCCAGCAGCTCGCCTGGCGGGACAGCAACTAATGAAAAACTGTTTTTT. Translating it yields CASSSPGGTATNEKLFF.

This clonotype was picked up many times. The genes are TRBV2 and TRBJ1-1, with 8 bases that match TRBD1. CDR3 length equals 16 residues. The V gene's germline CDR1 is SNHLY and CDR2 FYNNEI. Trimming cost V 1 base and J 1 base; bases outside gene matches: 5. Here the CDR3 reads CASSEGQGFGNTEAFF. Written as DNA, the CDR3 is TGTGCCAGCAGTGAAGGACAGGGGTTTGGGAACACTGAAGCTTTCTTT.

The genes are TRBV12-3 or TRBV12-4 and TRBJ2-4; D unclear. V lost 3 bases, J lost 1 base, and 10 bases lay in between. There are 15 residues in the CDR3. For the CDR3, the DNA is TGTGCCAGCAGTTTTGATCTGACGGCCAAAAACATTCAGTACTTC. Its protein is CASSFDLTAKNIQYF.